The T cell receptor (beta chain) described here comes from a study of beta chain features in type 1 diabetes. Overall study results and limits: Patients with Type 1 diabetes showed moderately but significantly shorter TCRB CDR3s in all four CD4+ subsets.

Expressed TCRB transcripts were sequenced because the entire RNA isolate underwent reverse transcription. Sequenced by immunoSEQ multiplex PCR; TCRdb stores in-frame clones only, minus some. The data contain tens of thousands of clones, under 35% of them singletons. This CDR3 is 16 amino acids long. Trimming at V came to 5 bases and at J to 3 bases, leaving 8 bases not matched to a gene. CDR1 is SGHRS, CDR2 YFSETQ, per germline. Turning to this clone: Its antigen remains unidentified.

Sequencing was done on a sample of stem cell memory CD4+ T cells from blood. The TCR was taken from a young woman in good health. The V and J genes are TRBV5-1 and TRBJ2-3; TRBD2 aligns across 11 bases. CDR3 coding DNA: TGCGCCAGCAGAGTCGGGGGACTAGCGGAAACAGATACGCAGTATTTT. Translation gives CASRVGGLAETDTQYF.